This TCR beta chain was captured by sequencing in a study of blood T cell repertoires in COVID-19. Whole-study context: Specimens from acute and convalescent COVID-19 originated in the United States, Italy and Spain. T cells, B-cell-depleted T cells, or PBMCs provided the cDNA or gDNA that served as material.

In the authors' methods: Quantification of nucleated cells was approximated via reference gene primer amplification. Measured with immunoSEQ multiplex PCR; TCRdb has only the in-frame clones, and not every one. V and J calls and clone size are given by that table; D and trimming were obtained from the DNA. The sample carries roughly 50,000 clones, roughly 76% recorded once. Germline V gene data show CDR1 as SEHNR and CDR2 as FQNEAQ (reference sequence). Trimming took off 0 bases at V and 10 bases at J, with 12 bases between the two ends. This CDR3 spans 13 amino acids. V is TRBV7-9 and J is TRBJ1-1, with D possibly matching TRBD1 (6 bases). Specimen: peripheral blood. The clonotype comes from a woman aged 60-75 years with acute or convalescent COVID-19. CDR3 sequence (DNA): TGTGCCAGCAGCTTAGCAGGTCAACAGGGAGCTTTCTTT. Its protein is CASSLAGQQGAFF. Together with reference TRBV7-9 and TRBJ1-1, the CDR3 gives the full variable domain: DTGVSQNPRHKITKRGQNVTFRCDPISEHNRLYWYRQTLGQGPEFLTYFQNEAQLEKSRLLSDRFSAERPKGSFSTLEIQRTEQGDSAMYLCASSLAGQQGAFFGQGTRLTVV.